This passage covers 23 T cell receptor beta chains from one sample sequenced in a study of cytomegalovirus exposure and HLA in healthy donors. PCR amplification relied on 60 Vbeta primers (plus 13 Jbeta primers). Produced via immunoSEQ multiplex PCR; TCRdb's table is partial and in-frame only. The sample has 100,000 to 150,000 clones; around 67% are singletons. Input material: PBMCs. Source of these receptors: a woman aged 40 to 49 in good health and CMV-seronegative.

The chain is built from TRBV5-1 and TRBJ2-7; the D gene is possibly TRBD2 (6 bases). Germline V gene sequence: CDR1 SGHRS, CDR2 YFSETQ. CDR3 length: 16 residues. The germline V and J ends were trimmed by 0 bases and 2 bases, with 15 bases remaining between them. CDR3 sequence: CASSLAVLAGPYEQYF. The CDR3, as DNA: TGCGCCAGCAGCTTGGCCGTCCTCGCGGGGCCCTACGAGCAGTACTTC.

In its sample, this clone was seen a few times. This chain connects TRBV2 to TRBJ2-2, with TRBD1 as a possible D gene (6 bases). Germline V gene lookup returns CDR1 SNHLY and CDR2 FYNNEI. This CDR3 comprises 14 residues. The V gene lost 4 bases and the J gene lost 4 bases, with 10 bases spanning the gap. The CDR3 region has the DNA TGTGCCAGCAGTGCGCAGGGGCCCACCGGGGAGCTGTTTTTT. The encoded protein is CASSAQGPTGELFF.

In DNA, the CDR3 is TGTGCCAGCAGCAATTTAGGGACAGGATCGAACACTGAAGCTTTCTTT. Its translation is CASSNLGTGSNTEAFF. This chain joins TRBV21-1 and TRBJ1-1; the table's D call TRBD1 went unverified against the DNA. TRBV21-1 corresponds to a pseudogene. CDR3 length: 16 amino acids.

About this clone: At one end, the junction sequence differs from germline, possibly due to a read error. The V and J genes are TRBV7-9 and TRBJ2-5, with 8 bases that match TRBD1. The CDR3 has 14 amino acids. Germline-derived CDR1 and CDR2 are SEHNR and FQNEAQ (reference sequence). The CDR3 region is CASSFGDRLAVWHF. The CDR3 nucleotides read TGTGCCAGCAGCTTTGGGGACAGGTTGGCAGTTTGGCACTTC.

V usage is TRBV29-1 and J usage is TRBJ1-2; possible D gene TRBD1, 6 bases. There are 12 residues in the CDR3. Trimming pared 7 bases from V and 3 bases from J, leaving 12 bases between. The germline CDR1 and CDR2 sequences are SQVTM and ANQGSEA. CDR3 residues: CSAWDNDYGYTF. The CDR3 coding sequence is TGCAGCGCATGGGACAACGACTATGGCTACACCTTC.

This chain links TRBV6-5 with TRBJ1-3; unclear D gene. The CDR3 contains 15 residues. Trimming removed 3 bases from V and 4 bases from J, with 13 bases in between. The germline V gene has CDR1 MNHEY and CDR2 SVGAGI. CDR3 protein: CASSYGPKHGNTIYF. The CDR3 DNA reads TGTGCCAGCAGTTATGGTCCAAAACACGGAAACACCATATATTTT.

The chain links TRBV2 to TRBJ2-7; 11 positions agree with TRBD1. CDR3 size: 13 residues. Germline V CDR1 and CDR2: SNHLY, FYNNEI. V was pared by 10 bases and J by 3 bases, with 5 bases of the junction left unmatched. The DNA of the CDR3 is TGTGCCACCCGGACAGGGGGCAACTACGAGCAGTACTTC. Translation gives CATRTGGNYEQYF.

This clone was recorded a few times. The rearrangement joins TRBV5-1 to TRBJ1-1, with 8 nucleotides matching TRBD1. V lost 1 base and J lost 1; bases outside the gene matches: 6. This CDR3 region has 16 residues. Per germline, CDR1 SGHRS and CDR2 YFSETQ. This CDR3 is CASSLSGGGGNTEAFF. The CDR3 bases are TGCGCCAGCAGCTTGTCAGGGGGCGGGGGGAACACTGAAGCTTTCTTT.

The chain recombines TRBV4-3 with TRBJ2-2; D is unclear. The CDR3 runs 15 residues. Looked up from germline, CDR1 is LGHNA and CDR2 is YSLEER. V was cut by 1 base and J by 2 bases, with 8 bases left in between. CDR3 in DNA: TGCGCCAGCAGCCAAGTCCTCTACAACACCGGGGAGCTGTTTTTT. Translating gives CASSQVLYNTGELFF.

V is TRBV6-1 and J is TRBJ1-5; TRBD1 matches 7 bases. Trimming at V came to 5 bases and at J to 7 bases, leaving 8 bases not matched to a gene. This CDR3 region has 14 residues. Looked up from germline, CDR1 is MNHNS and CDR2 is SASEGT. The CDR3 here is CASSLGTVWQPQHF. CDR3 DNA sequence: TGTGCCAGCAGTTTGGGGACAGTGTGGCAGCCCCAGCATTTT.

This clone was counted only a few times. The chain employs TRBV29-1 and TRBJ1-5; 7 nucleotides agree with TRBD1. This CDR3 region has 13 residues. V was pared by 7 bases and J by 8 bases, with 11 bases of the junction left unmatched. Germline V CDR1 and CDR2: SQVTM, ANQGSEA. Here the CDR3 DNA reads TGCAGCGCCCGACAGGGAGAATATGAGCCCCAGCATTTT. The encoded protein is CSARQGEYEPQHF.

This sequence joins TRBV7-3 and TRBJ2-2, with a possible D match to TRBD1 (6 bases). The V end lost 3 bases, the J end lost 0 bases, and 8 bases lay between the germline ends. The CDR3 covers 15 residues. From germline, CDR1 is SGHTA and CDR2 FQGTGA. The CDR3 loop reads CASSFAGANTGELFF. The CDR3 DNA reads TGTGCCAGCAGCTTCGCAGGGGCGAACACCGGGGAGCTGTTTTTT.

The chain has TRBV4-3 and TRBJ1-3; D is unresolved. This CDR3 contains 15 residues. Between the trimmed V and J ends, which lost 0 bases and 4 bases, there was a span of 10 bases. CDR1 is LGHNA, CDR2 YSLEER, per germline. For the CDR3, the DNA is TGCGCCAGCAGCCAAGACGGTACCGTCGGAAACACCATATATTTT. This translates into CASSQDGTVGNTIYF.

The chain recombines TRBV2 with TRBJ2-1; 7 nucleotides align to TRBD1. J was trimmed by 12 bases and V by 7 bases; bases with no gene match: 9. The CDR3 consists of 12 residues. Germline CDR1 SNHLY, CDR2 FYNNEI. The CDR3 DNA is TGTGCCAGCATCCAGGCGAGGGGGCCGCAGTTCTTC. Translating it yields CASIQARGPQFF.

This chain uses TRBV27 with TRBJ2-7; 11 bases are shared with TRBD2. The CDR3 runs 14 residues. J lost 0 bases, V lost 11 bases, and 6 bases had no gene match. The germline CDR1 and CDR2 sequences are MNHEY and SMNVEV (reference sequence). CDR3 nucleotide sequence: TGTGCCTCATGGCTAGCGGGAGGCTCCTACGAGCAGTACTTC. It encodes CASWLAGGSYEQYF.

The chain links TRBV7-3 to TRBJ2-1; 9 bases line up with TRBD1. With V trimmed by 5 bases and J by 7 bases, 12 bases remained unmatched. The CDR3 loop spans 16 amino acids. In germline, CDR1 is SGHTA, CDR2 FQGTGA. The CDR3 reads CASSLMGTGMRNEQFF. In DNA, the CDR3 is TGTGCCAGCAGCCTAATGGGGACAGGGATGCGGAATGAGCAGTTCTTC. The variable domain in full, with the rest retrieved from reference TRBV7-3 and TRBJ2-1, is GAGVSQTPSNKVTEKGKYVELRCDPISGHTALYWYRQSLGQGPEFLIYFQGTGAADDSGLPNDRFFAVRPEGSVSTLKIQRTERGDSAVYLCASSLMGTGMRNEQFFGPGTRLTVL.

This chain joins TRBV29-1 and TRBJ1-4; D is unclear. The V gene's germline CDR1 is SQVTM and CDR2 ANQGSEA. The V end was cut by 5 bases, the J end by 5 bases, with 6 bases between. This CDR3 comprises 11 residues. CDR3 nucleotide sequence: TGCAGCGTTTTAGAGAATGAAAAACTGTTTTTT. This codes for CSVLENEKLFF.

The J gene is TRBJ1-5, the V gene TRBV12-1; the table's D call, TRBD1, was not checked against the DNA. TRBV12-1 is classified as a pseudogene. The CDR3 is made up of 15 amino acids. The DNA of the CDR3 is TGTGCCAGCAGCTTTGCCAGGGCAAACAATCAGCCCCAGCATTTT. Translation: CASSFARANNQPQHF.

The chain couples TRBV4-2 to TRBJ2-1; D is unresolved. Trimming pared 5 bases from V and 4 bases from J, leaving 6 bases between. This CDR3 spans 12 amino acids. Germline CDR1 LGHNA, CDR2 YNFKEQ. CDR3 loop: CASSAQYNEQFF. CDR3 DNA: TGTGCCAGCAGCGCACAGTACAATGAGCAGTTCTTC.

This chain joins TRBV7-3 and TRBJ2-1; D perhaps matches TRBD2 (5 bases). Trimming left V 5 bases short and J 4 bases short, with 12 bases between. Germline V gives CDR1 SGHTA, CDR2 FQGTGA. CDR3 size: 14 residues. The DNA of the CDR3 is TGTGCCAGCAGCCCCCCGGGATCGTACAATGAGCAGTTCTTC. It encodes CASSPPGSYNEQFF.

This clone was seen a few times. V and J are TRBV7-8 and TRBJ2-1, with D perhaps matching TRBD2 (6 bases). Germline V CDR1 and CDR2: SGHVS, FQNEAQ. V was cut by 6 bases and J by 5 bases, with 11 bases left in between. The CDR3 has 13 residues. CDR3 loop: CASRWGLNNEQFF. In nucleotides, the CDR3 is TGTGCCAGCAGATGGGGACTCAACAATGAGCAGTTCTTC. The full variable domain, with the rest looked up from reference TRBV7-8 and TRBJ2-1, is GAGVSQSPRYKVAKRGQDVALRCDPISGHVSLFWYQQALGQGPEFLTYFQNEAQLDKSGLPSDRFFAERPEGSVSTLKIQRTQQEDSAVYLCASRWGLNNEQFFGPGTRLTVL.

The chain combines TRBV27 with TRBJ2-3, with D maybe TRBD2 (5 bases). V lost 5 bases and J lost 5, with 14 bases in between. This CDR3 has 14 amino acids. Germline-derived CDR1 and CDR2 are MNHEY and SMNVEV (reference sequence). DNA for the CDR3: TGTGCCAGCAGTACGGCCCCGGAGGAAGATACGCAGTATTTT. Its translation: CASSTAPEEDTQYF.

V and J are TRBV27 and TRBJ1-1; TRBD1 aligns across 11 bases. The germline gives CDR1 MNHEY, CDR2 SMNVEV (reference sequence). Trimming cost V 5 bases and J 5 bases; bases outside gene matches: 7. This CDR3 contains 15 residues. In DNA, the CDR3 is TGTGCCAGCAGTGCGAGGACAGGGGGCAAAACTGAAGCTTTCTTT. This translates into CASSARTGGKTEAFF.